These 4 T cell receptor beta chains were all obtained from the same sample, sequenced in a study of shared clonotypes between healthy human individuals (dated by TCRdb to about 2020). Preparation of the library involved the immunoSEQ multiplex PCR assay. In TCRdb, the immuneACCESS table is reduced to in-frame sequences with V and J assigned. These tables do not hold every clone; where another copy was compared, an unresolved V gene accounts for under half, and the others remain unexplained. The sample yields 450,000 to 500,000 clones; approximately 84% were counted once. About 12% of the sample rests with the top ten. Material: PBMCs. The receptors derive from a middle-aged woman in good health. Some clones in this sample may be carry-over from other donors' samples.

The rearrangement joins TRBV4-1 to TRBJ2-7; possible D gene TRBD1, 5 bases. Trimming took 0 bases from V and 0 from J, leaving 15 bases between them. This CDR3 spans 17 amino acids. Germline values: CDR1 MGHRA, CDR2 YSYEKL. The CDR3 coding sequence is TGCGCCAGCAGCCAAGATCCCCACAGGAGTCGCTCCTACGAGCAGTACTTC. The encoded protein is CASSQDPHRSRSYEQYF.

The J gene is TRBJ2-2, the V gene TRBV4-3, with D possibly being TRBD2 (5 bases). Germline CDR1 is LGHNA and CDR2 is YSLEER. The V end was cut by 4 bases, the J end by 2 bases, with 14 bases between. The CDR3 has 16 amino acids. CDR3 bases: TGCGCCAGCAGCCCAGCGGTTCTACCAAACACCGGGGAGCTGTTTTTT. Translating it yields CASSPAVLPNTGELFF.

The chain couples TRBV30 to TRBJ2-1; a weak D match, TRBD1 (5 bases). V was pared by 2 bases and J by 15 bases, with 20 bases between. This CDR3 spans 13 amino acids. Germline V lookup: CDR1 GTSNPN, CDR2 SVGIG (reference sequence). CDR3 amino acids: CAWSSTSTGARFF. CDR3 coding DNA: TGTGCCTGGAGTTCAACCTCGACTGGGGCGCGGTTCTTC.

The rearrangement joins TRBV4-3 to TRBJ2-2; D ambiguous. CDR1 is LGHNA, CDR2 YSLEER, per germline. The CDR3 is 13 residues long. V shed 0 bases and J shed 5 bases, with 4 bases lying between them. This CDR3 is CASSQDRTGELFF. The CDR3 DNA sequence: TGCGCCAGCAGCCAAGATAGGACCGGGGAGCTGTTTTTT.